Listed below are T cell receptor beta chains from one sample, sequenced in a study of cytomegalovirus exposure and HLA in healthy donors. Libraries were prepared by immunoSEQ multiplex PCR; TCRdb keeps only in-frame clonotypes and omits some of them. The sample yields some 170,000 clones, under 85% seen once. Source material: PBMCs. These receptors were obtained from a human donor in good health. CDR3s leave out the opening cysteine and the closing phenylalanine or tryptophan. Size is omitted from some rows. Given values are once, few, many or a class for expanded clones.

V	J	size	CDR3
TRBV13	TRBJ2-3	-	ASSLRRTWGDTQY
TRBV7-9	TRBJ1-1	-	ASSLEGGTNTEAF
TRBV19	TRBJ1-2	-	ASSISDYGYT
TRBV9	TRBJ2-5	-	ASSPYSGGQEETQY
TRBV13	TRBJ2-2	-	ASSLGTPNTGELF
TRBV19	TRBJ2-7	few	ASSPQGYEQY
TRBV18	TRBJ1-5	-	ASSLLGQNQPQH
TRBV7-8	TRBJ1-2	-	ASSLGGQGTMNYGYT
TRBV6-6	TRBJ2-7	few	ASSSHGEGPYEQY
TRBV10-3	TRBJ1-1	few	ATWTGGSAF
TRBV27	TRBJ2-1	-	ASSLGQYNEQF
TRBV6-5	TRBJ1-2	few	ASSYSRSIYGYT
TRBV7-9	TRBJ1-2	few	ASSPRPGQGEGYT
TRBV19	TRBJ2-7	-	ASSYRGATYEQY
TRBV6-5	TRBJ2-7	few	ASSYGRGLSYEQY
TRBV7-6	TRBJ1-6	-	ASSLGGPGDSPLH
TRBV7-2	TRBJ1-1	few	ASSRGGVNTEAF
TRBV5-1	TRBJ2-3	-	ASSLAGTSGGATDTQY
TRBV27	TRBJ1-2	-	ASSPSNGQVDYGYT
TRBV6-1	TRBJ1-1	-	ASSVQGVNTEAF
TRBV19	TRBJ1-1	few	ASRETGRNTEAF
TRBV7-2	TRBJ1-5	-	ASSLGDRDQPQH
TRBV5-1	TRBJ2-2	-	ASSPGVMGDRGTGELF
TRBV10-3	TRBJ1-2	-	AIGGALPSYGYT
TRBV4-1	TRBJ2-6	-	ASSQLTPGGGFSGANVLT
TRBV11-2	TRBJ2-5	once	ASSSGFRVADQETQY
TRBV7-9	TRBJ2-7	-	ASSGSTGPPYEQY
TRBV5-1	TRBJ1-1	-	ASSINGGDNTEAF
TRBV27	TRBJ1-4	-	ASSLNVFGEKLF
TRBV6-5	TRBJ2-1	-	ASRMTSGGEQF
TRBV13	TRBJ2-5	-	ASSLGRLGVQETQY
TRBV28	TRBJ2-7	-	ASSFRTGTRREQY
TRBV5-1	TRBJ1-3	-	ASSLLGQLSGNTIY
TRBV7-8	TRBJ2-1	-	ASSLDREGEQF
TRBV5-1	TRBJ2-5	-	ASSPAGVGVGETQY
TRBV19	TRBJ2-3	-	ASSTGLAESTDTQY
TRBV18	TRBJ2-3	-	ASSPISGGMTDTQY
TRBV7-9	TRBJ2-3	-	ASLGPGDTQY
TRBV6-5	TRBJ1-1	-	ATTSVGTEAF
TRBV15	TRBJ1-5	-	ATSRDSTPNQPQH
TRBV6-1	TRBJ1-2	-	ASRGGVDRRGGYT
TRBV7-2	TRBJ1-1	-	ASSFDRGTEAF
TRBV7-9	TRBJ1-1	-	ASRPSTGGETEAF
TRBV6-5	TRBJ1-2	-	ASSYSGGRGRGYT
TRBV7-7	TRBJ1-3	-	ASSKADRDHPIY
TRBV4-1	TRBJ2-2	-	ASSQNRGPKTGELF
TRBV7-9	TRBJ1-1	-	ASSLTDQIEGAF
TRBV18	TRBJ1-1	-	ASSPQGDTEAF
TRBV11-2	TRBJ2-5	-	ASNQKQGEETQY
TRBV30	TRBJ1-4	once	AWSDVGQLNEKLF
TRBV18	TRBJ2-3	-	ASSPVRQGKDTQY
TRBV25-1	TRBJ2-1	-	ANKPGHQQF
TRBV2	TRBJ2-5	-	ASSEGFGGIQETQY
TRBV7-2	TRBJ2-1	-	ASSSPSGVYNEQF